This TCR beta chain is from a study of shared clonotypes between healthy human individuals. Study-level information: Donors had three CD4 naive, three CD4 memory, two CD8 naive and one CD8 memory plate apiece. Study-level points and caveats: Shared across a few donors were 5% to 6% of the naive CD4 clonotypes. Relative to their counterparts shared across all four donors, non-shared clonotypes exhibited diminished generation probabilities.

Deep level was the assay's run setting. Assay: immunoSEQ multiplex PCR; the TCRdb copy retains only in-frame clones and omits some. The table shows 800,000 to 1,200,000 clones, with approximately 80% occurring only once. The CDR3 contains 13 residues. From germline, CDR1 is MNHNS and CDR2 SASEGT. V was shortened by 0 bases and J by 4 bases, with 4 bases between the two germline ends. Note on this clone: The antigen is unknown. Other DNA sequences in the same sample also yield this CDR3.

The chain links TRBV6-1 to TRBJ1-5; D not certain. The TCR comes from a man in his late teens or twenties in good health. Some clones in this sample may be carry-over from other donors' samples. The material sequenced was memory CD4+ T cells from PBMCs. The subset denotes: CD45RA-negative fraction. The CDR3 DNA is TGTGCCAGCAGTGAAGCGGATAATCAGCCCCAGCATTTT. Residues: CASSEADNQPQHF.